This T cell receptor beta chain was sequenced during a study of T cell repertoires in cytomegalovirus infection. At the level of the study: The public TCR beta signatures pointed to both CMV infection and matching HLA type.

The germline V and J ends were trimmed by 3 bases and 3 bases, with 15 bases remaining between them. This CDR3 spans 15 amino acids. Whole-study findings and limits: CMV-specific TCR beta clonotypes restricted by HLA-C dominated the ex vivo response.

Notes on this clonotype: Antigen: not known.

TCRdb reprocessed the reads with MiXCR, giving one entry per CDR3 protein. This repertoire shows a few hundred thousand distinct CDR3 sequences, roughly 25% found once; its top ten account for about an eighth. This TCR was sampled from a human donor in good health (CMV status not recorded). Some clones in this sample may be carry-over from other donors' samples. This material consisted of cultured PBMCs, taken from culture after CMV antigen stimulation. This chain uses TRBV12-3 or TRBV12-4 with TRBJ2-7; TRBD2 might be the D (6 bases). The CDR3 here is CASSLRGGNNYEQYF. In DNA, the CDR3 is TGTGCCAGCAGTTTGAGAGGCGGGAATAACTACGAGCAGTACTTC.